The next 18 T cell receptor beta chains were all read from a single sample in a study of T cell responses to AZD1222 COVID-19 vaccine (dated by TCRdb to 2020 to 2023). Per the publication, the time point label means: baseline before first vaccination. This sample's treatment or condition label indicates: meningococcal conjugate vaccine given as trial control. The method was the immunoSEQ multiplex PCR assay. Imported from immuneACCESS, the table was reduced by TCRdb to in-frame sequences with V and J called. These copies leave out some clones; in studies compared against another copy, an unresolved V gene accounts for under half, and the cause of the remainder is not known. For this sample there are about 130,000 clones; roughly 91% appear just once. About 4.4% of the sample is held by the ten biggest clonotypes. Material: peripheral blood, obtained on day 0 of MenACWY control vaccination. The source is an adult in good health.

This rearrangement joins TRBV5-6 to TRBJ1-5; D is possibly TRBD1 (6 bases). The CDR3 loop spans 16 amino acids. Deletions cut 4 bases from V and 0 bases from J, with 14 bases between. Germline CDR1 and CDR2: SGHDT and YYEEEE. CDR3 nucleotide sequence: TGTGCCAGCAGCCCCGGCTGGGGGCATAGCAATCAGCCCCAGCATTTT. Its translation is CASSPGWGHSNQPQHF.

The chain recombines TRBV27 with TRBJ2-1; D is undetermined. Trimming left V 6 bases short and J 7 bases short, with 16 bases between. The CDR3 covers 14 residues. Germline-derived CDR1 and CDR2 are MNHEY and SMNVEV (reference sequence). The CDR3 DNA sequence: TGTGCCAGCAGCCCGCTGGCGGAGTTGAATGAGCAGTTCTTC. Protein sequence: CASSPLAELNEQFF.

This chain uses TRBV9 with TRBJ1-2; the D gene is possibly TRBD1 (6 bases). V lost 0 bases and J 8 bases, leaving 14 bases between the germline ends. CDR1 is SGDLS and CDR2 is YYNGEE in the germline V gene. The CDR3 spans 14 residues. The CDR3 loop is CASSVEGGVYGYTF. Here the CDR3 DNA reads TGTGCCAGCAGCGTAGAGGGGGGAGTCTACGGCTACACCTTC.

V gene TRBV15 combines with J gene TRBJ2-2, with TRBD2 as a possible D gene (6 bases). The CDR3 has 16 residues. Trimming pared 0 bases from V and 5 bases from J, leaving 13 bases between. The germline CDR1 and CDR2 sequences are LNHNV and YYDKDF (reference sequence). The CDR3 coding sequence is TGTGCCACCAGCAGAGATCCGGGGGAGCCGACCGGGGAGCTGTTTTTT. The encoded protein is CATSRDPGEPTGELFF.

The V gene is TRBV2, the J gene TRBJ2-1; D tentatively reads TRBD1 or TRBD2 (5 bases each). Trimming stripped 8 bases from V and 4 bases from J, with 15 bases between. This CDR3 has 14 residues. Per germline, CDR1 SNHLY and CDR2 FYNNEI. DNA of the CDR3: TGTGCCAGCGGGAAGACGAGGGGATACAATGAGCAGTTCTTC. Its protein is CASGKTRGYNEQFF.

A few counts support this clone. DNA for the CDR3: TGTGCCAGCAACCGACTAGCGGTCAATGAGCAGTTCTTC. Protein sequence: CASNRLAVNEQFF. The J gene is TRBJ2-1, the V gene TRBV7-9, with TRBD2 identical over 9 bases. Germline CDR1 reads SEHNR; CDR2 reads FQNEAQ (reference sequence). After removal of 7 bases from V and 6 bases from J, the junction contained 4 bases not matched to a gene. The CDR3 consists of 13 residues.

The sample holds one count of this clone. The CDR3 is CSATEGGGRFF. The CDR3 DNA follows: TGCAGTGCTACGGAGGGGGGGGGCCGATTCTTC. The chain carries TRBV20-1 and TRBJ2-1; perhaps TRBD2 as D (7 bases). Trimming left V 4 bases short and J 16 bases short, with 17 bases between. Germline V gene data show CDR1 as DFQATT and CDR2 as SNEGSKA (reference sequence). The CDR3 length is 11 residues.

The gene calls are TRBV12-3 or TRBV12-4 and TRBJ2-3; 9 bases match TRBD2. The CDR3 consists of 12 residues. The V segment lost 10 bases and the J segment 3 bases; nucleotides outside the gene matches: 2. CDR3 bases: TGTGCCAATACTAGCGGGACAGATACGCAGTATTTT. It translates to CANTSGTDTQYF.

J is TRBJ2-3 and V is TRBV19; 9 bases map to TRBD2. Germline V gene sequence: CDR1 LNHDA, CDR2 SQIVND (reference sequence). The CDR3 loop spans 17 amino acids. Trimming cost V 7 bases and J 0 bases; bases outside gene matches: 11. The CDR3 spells CASTEREALLSTDTQYF. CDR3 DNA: TGTGCCAGTACCGAGCGGGAGGCCCTCCTTAGCACAGATACGCAGTATTTT.

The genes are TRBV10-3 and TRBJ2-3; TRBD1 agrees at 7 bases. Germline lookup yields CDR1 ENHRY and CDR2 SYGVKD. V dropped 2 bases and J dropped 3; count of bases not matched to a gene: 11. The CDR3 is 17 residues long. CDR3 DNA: TGTGCCATCAGTGAGCATGGGTTGGCCAGGGGGACAGATACGCAGTATTTT. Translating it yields CAISEHGLARGTDTQYF.

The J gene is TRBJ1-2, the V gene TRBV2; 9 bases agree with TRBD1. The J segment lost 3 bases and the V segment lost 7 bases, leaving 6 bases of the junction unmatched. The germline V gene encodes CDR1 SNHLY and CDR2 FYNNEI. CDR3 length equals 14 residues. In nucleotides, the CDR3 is TGTGCCAGCACCTCCGGGACAGGGCACTATGGCTACACCTTC. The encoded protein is CASTSGTGHYGYTF. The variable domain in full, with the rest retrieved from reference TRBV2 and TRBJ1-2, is EPEVTQTPSHQVTQMGQEVILRCVPISNHLYFYWYRQILGQKVEFLVSFYNNEISEKSEIFDDQFSVERPDGSNFTLKIRSTKLEDSAMYFCASTSGTGHYGYTFGSGTRLTVV.

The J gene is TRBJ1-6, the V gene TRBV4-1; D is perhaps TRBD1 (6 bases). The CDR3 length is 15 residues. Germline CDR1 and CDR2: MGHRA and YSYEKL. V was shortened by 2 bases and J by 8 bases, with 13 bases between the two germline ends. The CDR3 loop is CASSQRTGLDSPLHF. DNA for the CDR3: TGCGCCAGCAGCCAAAGAACAGGGTTGGATTCACCCCTCCACTTT.

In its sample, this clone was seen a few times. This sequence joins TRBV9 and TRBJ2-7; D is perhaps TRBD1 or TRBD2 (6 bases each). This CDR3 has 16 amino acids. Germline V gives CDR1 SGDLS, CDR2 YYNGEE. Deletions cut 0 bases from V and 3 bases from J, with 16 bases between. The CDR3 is CASSVDGGQGGYEQYF. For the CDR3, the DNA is TGTGCCAGCAGCGTAGATGGGGGGCAGGGCGGCTACGAGCAGTACTTC.

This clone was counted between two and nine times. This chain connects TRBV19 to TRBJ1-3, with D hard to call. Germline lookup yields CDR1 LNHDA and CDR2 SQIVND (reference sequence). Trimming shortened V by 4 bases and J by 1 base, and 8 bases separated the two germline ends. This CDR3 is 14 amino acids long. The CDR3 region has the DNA TGTGCCAGTAGTAGCTCGGGATCTGGAAACACCATATATTTT. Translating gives CASSSSGSGNTIYF.

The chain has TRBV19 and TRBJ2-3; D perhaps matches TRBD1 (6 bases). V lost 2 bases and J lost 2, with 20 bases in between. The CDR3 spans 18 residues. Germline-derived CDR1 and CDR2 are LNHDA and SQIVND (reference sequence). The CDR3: CASSIPPGTPTTTDTQYF. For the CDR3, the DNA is TGTGCCAGTAGTATACCCCCCGGGACACCGACGACCACAGATACGCAGTATTTT.

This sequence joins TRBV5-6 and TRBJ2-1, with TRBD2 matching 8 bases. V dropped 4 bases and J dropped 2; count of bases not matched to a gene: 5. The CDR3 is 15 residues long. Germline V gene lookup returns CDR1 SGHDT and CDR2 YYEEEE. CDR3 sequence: CASSLRGGTYNEQFF. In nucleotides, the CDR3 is TGTGCCAGCAGCCTCCGGGGGGGAACCTACAATGAGCAGTTCTTC.

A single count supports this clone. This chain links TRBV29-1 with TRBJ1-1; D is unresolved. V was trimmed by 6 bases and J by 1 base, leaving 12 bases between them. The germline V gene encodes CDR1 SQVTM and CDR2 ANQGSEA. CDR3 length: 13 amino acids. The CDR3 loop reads CSVPMGGNTEAFF. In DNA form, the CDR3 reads TGCAGCGTCCCTATGGGCGGGAACACTGAAGCTTTCTTT.

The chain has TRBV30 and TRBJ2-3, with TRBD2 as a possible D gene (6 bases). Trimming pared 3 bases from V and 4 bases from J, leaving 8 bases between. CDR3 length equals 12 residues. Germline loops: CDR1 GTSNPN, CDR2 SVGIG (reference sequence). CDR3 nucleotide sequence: TGTGCCTGGAGAATAGCGGCAGATACGCAGTATTTT. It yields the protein CAWRIAADTQYF.